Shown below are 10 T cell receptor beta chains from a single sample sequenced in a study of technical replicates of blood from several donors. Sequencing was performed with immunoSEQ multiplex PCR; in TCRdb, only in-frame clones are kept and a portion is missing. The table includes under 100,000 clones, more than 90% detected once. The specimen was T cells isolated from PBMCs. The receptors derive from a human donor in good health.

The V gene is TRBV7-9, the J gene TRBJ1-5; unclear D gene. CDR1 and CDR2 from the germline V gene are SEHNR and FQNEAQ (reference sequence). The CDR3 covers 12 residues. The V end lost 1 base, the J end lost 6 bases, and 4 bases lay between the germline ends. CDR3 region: CASSLDGQPQHF. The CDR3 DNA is TGTGCCAGCAGCTTAGACGGTCAGCCCCAGCATTTT.

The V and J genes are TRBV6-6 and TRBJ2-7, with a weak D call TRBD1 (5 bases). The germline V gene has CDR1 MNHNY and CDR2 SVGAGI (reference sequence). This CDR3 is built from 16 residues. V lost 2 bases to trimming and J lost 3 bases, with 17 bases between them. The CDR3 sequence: CASSYPPGRANYEQYF. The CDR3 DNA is TGTGCCAGCAGTTACCCCCCGGGCAGGGCGAACTACGAGCAGTACTTC.

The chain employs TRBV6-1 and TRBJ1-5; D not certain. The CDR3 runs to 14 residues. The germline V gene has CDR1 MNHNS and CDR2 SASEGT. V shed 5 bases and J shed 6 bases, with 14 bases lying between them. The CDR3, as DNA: TGTGCCAGCAGTCCCCGACAAAGACCTCAGCCCCAGCATTTT. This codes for CASSPRQRPQPQHF.

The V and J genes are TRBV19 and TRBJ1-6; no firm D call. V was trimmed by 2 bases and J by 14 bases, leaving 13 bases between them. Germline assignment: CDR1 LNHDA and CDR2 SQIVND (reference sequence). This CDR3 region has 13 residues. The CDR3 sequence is CASSISGVDALHF. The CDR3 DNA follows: TGTGCCAGTAGTATATCCGGGGTTGATGCCCTCCACTTT. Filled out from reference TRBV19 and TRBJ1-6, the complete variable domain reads DGGITQSPKYLFRKEGQNVTLSCEQNLNHDAMYWYRQDPGQGLRLIYYSQIVNDFQKGDIAEGYSVSREKKESFPLTVTSAQKNPTAFYLCASSISGVDALHFGNGTRLTVT.

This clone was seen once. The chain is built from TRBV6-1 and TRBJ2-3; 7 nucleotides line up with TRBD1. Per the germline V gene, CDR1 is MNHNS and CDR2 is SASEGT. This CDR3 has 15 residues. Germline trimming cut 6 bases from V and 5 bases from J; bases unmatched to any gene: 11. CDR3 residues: CASSEGVTGIDTQYF. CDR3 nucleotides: TGTGCCAGCAGCGAGGGAGTGACAGGGATAGATACGCAGTATTTT.

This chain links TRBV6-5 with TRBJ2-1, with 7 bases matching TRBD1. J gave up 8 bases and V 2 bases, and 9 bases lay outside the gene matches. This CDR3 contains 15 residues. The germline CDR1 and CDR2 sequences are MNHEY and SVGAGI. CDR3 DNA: TGTGCCAGCAGTTACAGGGGGCGCCTGTTTGATGAGCAGTTCTTC. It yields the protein CASSYRGRLFDEQFF.

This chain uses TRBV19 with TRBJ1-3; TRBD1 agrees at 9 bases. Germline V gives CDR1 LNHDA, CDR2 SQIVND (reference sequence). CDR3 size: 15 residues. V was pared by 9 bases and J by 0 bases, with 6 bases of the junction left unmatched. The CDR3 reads CASTGTGTSGNTIYF. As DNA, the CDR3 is TGTGCCAGCACCGGGACAGGGACCTCTGGAAACACCATATATTTT.

The CDR3 bases are TGTGCCAGCAGCCAAGAAGAGCCGCTCTTGAACACTGAAGCTTTCTTT. Translating it yields CASSQEEPLLNTEAFF. The chain joins TRBV14 to TRBJ1-1; no clear D gene. Germline V gives CDR1 SGHDN, CDR2 FVKESK. CDR3 length equals 16 residues. The V end was cut by 0 bases, the J end by 0 bases, with 11 bases between.

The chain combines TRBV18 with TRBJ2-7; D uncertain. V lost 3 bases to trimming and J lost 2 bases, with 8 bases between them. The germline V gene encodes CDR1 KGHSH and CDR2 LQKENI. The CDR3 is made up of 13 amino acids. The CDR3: CASSPADTYEQYF. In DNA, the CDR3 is TGTGCCAGCTCACCGGCCGATACCTACGAGCAGTACTTC.

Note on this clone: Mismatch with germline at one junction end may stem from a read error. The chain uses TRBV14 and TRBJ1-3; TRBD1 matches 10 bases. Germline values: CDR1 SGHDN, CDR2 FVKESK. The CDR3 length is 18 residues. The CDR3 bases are TGTGCCAGCAGTCAAGGAATAGGACAGGGGGATACTGGAAACACCATATATTTT. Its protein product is CASSQGIGQGDTGNTIYF.